These 17 T cell receptor beta chains originate from one sample sequenced in a study of identical twins. TCRdb re-analysed the 5' RACE reads in MiXCR, keeping a single row per CDR3 protein. The sample has fewer than 250,000 distinct CDR3 sequences; roughly 15% are singletons. A further study also used this sample, focusing on T cells expressing NK-cell markers.

The sample consisted of CD8+ T cells sorted from blood. The receptor set was obtained from a woman aged 18-29 years in good health.

A few counts support this clonotype. This CDR3 reads CASSSLGPGGEQYF. As DNA, the CDR3 is TGTGCCAGCAGTTCCCTAGGGCCGGGGGGGGAGCAGTACTTC. This sequence joins TRBV12-3 or TRBV12-4 and TRBJ2-7, with 8 bases that match TRBD2. Trimming at V came to 4 bases and at J to 7 bases, leaving 9 bases not matched to a gene. This CDR3 comprises 14 residues.

This clonotype turned up a few times. The chain links TRBV29-1 to TRBJ1-1; maybe TRBD1 (6 bases). Germline CDR1 reads SQVTM; CDR2 reads ANQGSEA. V dropped 1 base and J dropped 2 bases, with 14 bases sitting between them. The CDR3 contains 15 residues. CDR3 nucleotide sequence: TGCAGCGTTGAAGCCCCCAGGGGCAGAAACACTGAAGCTTTCTTT. It translates to CSVEAPRGRNTEAFF. The whole variable domain, remainder taken from reference TRBV29-1 and TRBJ1-1, is SAVISQKPSRDICQRGTSLTIQCQVDSQVTMMFWYRQQPGQSLTLIATANQGSEATYESGFVIDKFPISRPNLTFSTLTVSNMSPEDSSIYLCSVEAPRGRNTEAFFGQGTRLTVV.

This clonotype appeared a few times. The chain carries TRBV2 and TRBJ2-4; 9 bases line up with TRBD2. J lost 1 base, V lost 2 bases, and 3 bases had no gene match. Germline V CDR1 and CDR2: SNHLY, FYNNEI. The CDR3 is made up of 16 amino acids. As DNA, the CDR3 is TGTGCCAGCAGTGAACTAGCGGGGTCCGCCAAAAACATTCAGTACTTC. The encoded protein is CASSELAGSAKNIQYF.

The J gene is TRBJ2-3, the V gene TRBV12-2; the table names TRBD1, a call not compared with the DNA. TRBV12-2 is a known pseudogene. This CDR3 has 14 amino acids. This CDR3 is CASRPDREADTQYF. CDR3 coding DNA: TGTGCAAGTCGCCCGGACAGGGAGGCAGATACGCAGTATTTT.

This clonotype was counted between two and nine times. The chain uses TRBV21-1 and TRBJ2-7; the table's TRBD2 call for D was not verified on the DNA. TRBV21-1 constitutes a pseudogene. CDR3 length: 14 amino acids. DNA for the CDR3: TGTGCCAGCAGCTTCAGGGAGGCAACCTACGAGCAGTACTTC. It translates to CASSFREATYEQYF.

V usage is TRBV20-1 and J usage is TRBJ2-7; D unresolved. V was trimmed by 6 bases and J by 4 bases, leaving 19 bases between them. Looked up from germline, CDR1 is DFQATT and CDR2 is SNEGSKA (reference sequence). This CDR3 has 14 residues. The CDR3 nucleotides are TGCAGTGCCGCTTTTGGACGCCTACGTTACGAGCAGTACTTC. This sequence encodes CSAAFGRLRYEQYF.

This clonotype was detected only a few times. The chain carries TRBV12-3 or TRBV12-4 and TRBJ1-1, with D unclear. The CDR3 consists of 13 residues. Trimming pared 2 bases from V and 1 base from J, leaving 5 bases between. This CDR3 is CASSLSTNTEAFF. DNA of the CDR3: TGTGCCAGCAGTTTATCCACGAACACTGAAGCTTTCTTT.

The V and J genes are TRBV29-1 and TRBJ2-3, with 9 bases identical to TRBD2. Germline lookup yields CDR1 SQVTM and CDR2 ANQGSEA. The CDR3 is made up of 13 amino acids. Germline trimming cut 4 bases from V and 4 bases from J; bases unmatched to any gene: 3. CDR3 sequence: CSVGSGGSDTQYF. CDR3 coding DNA: TGCAGCGTTGGAAGCGGGGGGTCAGATACGCAGTATTTT.

This clonotype was recorded a few times. The chain carries TRBV7-9 and TRBJ2-3; D gene uncertain. The ends were cut back, 3 bases at V and 0 bases at J, with 16 bases in the middle. CDR1 is SEHNR and CDR2 is FQNEAQ in the germline V gene (reference sequence). The CDR3 is 17 amino acids. CDR3 sequence: CASSFDFYSISTDTQYF. The CDR3 DNA reads as TGTGCCAGCAGCTTTGACTTCTATTCTATTAGCACAGATACGCAGTATTTT.

The gene calls are TRBV29-1 and TRBJ2-1; 7 nucleotides match TRBD1. In germline, CDR1 is SQVTM, CDR2 ANQGSEA. Trimming took 7 bases from V and 14 from J; bases not matched to a gene: 5. This CDR3 is built from 9 residues. CDR3 sequence (DNA): TGCAGCGGGGACAGAGAAGAGTTCTTC. Translating it yields CSGDREEFF.

The chain uses TRBV20-1 and TRBJ2-1, with TRBD1 as a possible D gene (6 bases). V was pared by 6 bases and J by 9 bases, with 24 bases between. CDR3 length equals 15 residues. The germline V gene has CDR1 DFQATT and CDR2 SNEGSKA (reference sequence). CDR3 DNA: TGCAGTGCAAGCCCACAGGGATTACGGCTGTTTGAGCAGTTCTTC. Amino acids: CSASPQGLRLFEQFF.

The rearrangement uses TRBV10-1 and TRBJ2-1; a possible D gene is TRBD1 (5 bases). The CDR3 is 13 amino acids. Germline CDR1 and CDR2: WNHNN and SYGVQD (reference sequence). The germline V and J ends were trimmed by 2 bases and 10 bases, with 12 bases remaining between them. The CDR3 DNA reads TGCGCCAGCAGTGAGAATAGCTCAGGGGAGCAGTTCTTC. This sequence encodes CASSENSSGEQFF.

This clonotype has only a few counts. This CDR3 is CASTSIGDEQFF. The CDR3 region has the DNA TGTGCCAGCACGTCCATCGGGGATGAGCAGTTCTTC. The J gene is TRBJ2-1, the V gene TRBV12-3 or TRBV12-4, with D tentatively TRBD2 (5 bases). V shed 7 bases and J shed 8 bases, with 12 bases lying between them. The CDR3 runs 12 residues.

The gene calls are TRBV29-1 and TRBJ2-1; TRBD1 is a possible D gene (6 bases). This CDR3 comprises 10 residues. Germline-derived CDR1 and CDR2 are SQVTM and ANQGSEA. CDR3 coding DNA: TGCAGTTCAGGGGATTTTGAGCAGTTCTTC. It is translated as CSSGDFEQFF.

There are many counts of this clonotype. The rearrangement links TRBV14 to TRBJ2-3; weak D call: TRBD1 (5 bases). The CDR3 extends over 16 amino acids. Germline V gives CDR1 SGHDN, CDR2 FVKESK. V was cut by 5 bases and J by 2 bases, with 17 bases left in between. CDR3 nucleotides: TGTGCCAGCAGCTCCGACAGCCCGATCCTCACAGATACGCAGTATTTT. Amino acid sequence: CASSSDSPILTDTQYF.

The J gene is TRBJ2-5, the V gene TRBV28; 9 bases agree with TRBD1. This CDR3 spans 13 amino acids. CDR1 and CDR2 (germline): MDHEN, SYDVKM. The V segment lost 7 bases and the J segment 2 bases; nucleotides outside the gene matches: 2. As DNA, the CDR3 is TGTGCCAGCACCGGGACAGGGCAAGAGACCCAGTACTTC. Translating gives CASTGTGQETQYF.

CDR3: CASSYSLAVYNEQFF. The CDR3 region has the DNA TGTGCCAGCAGTTACAGCCTAGCGGTTTACAATGAGCAGTTCTTC. The genes are TRBV6-5 and TRBJ2-1; 7 bases match TRBD2. V lost 2 bases and J lost 4; bases outside the gene matches: 5. Germline CDR1 MNHEY, CDR2 SVGAGI. The CDR3 is made up of 15 amino acids.